Listed below are T cell receptor beta chains from one sample, sequenced in a study of cytomegalovirus exposure and HLA in healthy donors. Generated by immunoSEQ multiplex PCR, the TCRdb table keeps only in-frame clones and is missing some. The table gives roughly 150,000 clones; the top ten clones make up 1.5% to 2% of it. Sequenced input: PBMCs. The receptors originated from a woman aged 45-65 years in good health and CMV-seronegative. Each CDR3 is given with its conserved first and last residue. The D gene is left open where the match is weak.

TRBJ1-1 | TRBV4-2 | TRBD1 | CASSHHERDRAIWNTEAFF | TGTGCCAGCAGCCATCATGAAAGGGACAGGGCAATATGGAACACTGAAGCTTTCTTT
TRBJ2-3 | TRBV5-1 | TRBD2 | CASQLWTSGSTDTQYF | TGCGCCAGCCAACTATGGACTAGCGGGAGTACAGATACGCAGTATTTT
TRBJ1-5 | TRBV6-5 | - | CASSHEGHSNQPQHF | TGTGCCAGCAGCCACGAGGGACACAGCAATCAGCCCCAGCATTTT
TRBJ1-5 | TRBV15 | - | CATSIGGGSPQPQHF | TGTGCCACCAGCATCGGGGGGGGGTCCCCTCAGCCCCAGCATTTT
TRBJ2-2 | TRBV9 | - | CASSVVWQSNTGELFF | TGTGCCAGCAGCGTAGTATGGCAGTCGAACACCGGGGAGCTGTTTTTT
TRBJ2-2 | TRBV28 | - | CASGTGPMAGELFF | TGTGCCAGCGGAACGGGTCCGATGGCCGGGGAGCTGTTTTTT
TRBJ2-5 | TRBV7-2 | TRBD1 | CASSSGQGEETQYF | TGTGCCAGCAGCTCGGGACAGGGGGAAGAGACCCAGTACTTC
TRBJ1-6 | TRBV2 | - | CASSAGGQPNSPLHF | TGTGCCAGCAGTGCAGGTGGACAGCCTAATTCACCCCTCCACTTT
TRBJ1-4 | TRBV5-1 | - | CASQGLPGEKLFF | TGCGCCAGTCAGGGACTTCCGGGGGAAAAACTGTTTTTT
TRBJ2-1 | TRBV7-2 | TRBD2 | CASSPGLAHEQFF | TGTGCCAGCAGCCCGGGACTAGCCCATGAGCAGTTCTTC
TRBJ2-1 | TRBV2 | - | CASSGGLGGEQFF | TGTGCCAGCAGTGGTGGGCTGGGGGGTGAGCAGTTCTTC
TRBJ1-5 | TRBV5-6 | - | CASSLAGGINQPQHF | TGTGCCAGCAGCTTGGCCGGGGGAATCAATCAGCCCCAGCATTTT
TRBJ2-5 | TRBV5-4 | - | CASSLDGSRQETQYF | TGTGCCAGCAGCTTGGACGGGAGTCGTCAAGAGACCCAGTACTTC
TRBJ2-2 | TRBV14 | - | CASSQVGLLNTGELFF | TGTGCCAGCAGCCAAGTAGGACTTTTGAACACCGGGGAGCTGTTTTTT
TRBJ2-3 | TRBV15 | - | CATSNMAATDTQYF | TGTGCCACCAGCAATATGGCGGCCACAGATACGCAGTATTTT
TRBJ1-2 | TRBV5-6 | - | CASSGGWNTQGYGYTF | TGTGCCTCCTCTGGGGGGTGGAACACACAAGGCTATGGCTACACCTTC
TRBJ2-7 | TRBV18 | - | CASSPPSNEQYF | TGTGCCAGCTCGCCCCCATCTAACGAGCAGTACTTC
TRBJ2-3 | TRBV5-5 | TRBD2 | CASSLTTSGGLNTQYF | TGTGCCAGCAGCTTAACGACTAGCGGGGGGCTTAATACGCAGTATTTT
TRBJ2-1 | TRBV7-3 | TRBD2 | CASSLTVTSGGVYNEQFF | TGTGCCAGCAGCTTAACCGTAACTAGCGGGGGGGTTTACAATGAGCAGTTCTTC
TRBJ2-1 | TRBV9 | - | CASSVVDRLTEQFF | TGTGCCAGCAGCGTAGTTGACAGGCTTACGGAGCAGTTCTTC
TRBJ1-1 | TRBV6-1 | - | CASSDEGGLAVTEAFF | TGTGCCAGCAGTGATGAGGGAGGCCTAGCGGTCACTGAAGCTTTCTTT
TRBJ1-2 | TRBV6-5 | TRBD1 | CASSYPRQGAYGYTF | TGTGCCAGCAGTTACCCGAGACAGGGTGCTTATGGCTACACCTTC
TRBJ2-7 | TRBV5-1 | TRBD1 | CASSPRQGSSYEQYF | TGCGCCAGCAGCCCGCGACAGGGCAGCTCCTACGAGCAGTACTTC
TRBJ2-5 | TRBV30 | - | CAWKGSGETQYF | TGTGCCTGGAAGGGGTCAGGAGAGACCCAGTACTTC
TRBJ1-2 | TRBV19 | - | CASSILGTHGYTF | TGTGCCAGTAGTATCCTCGGGACTCATGGCTACACCTTC
TRBJ1-4 | TRBV19 | TRBD1 | CASSIGTGIEKLFF | TGTGCCAGTAGTATTGGGACAGGGATAGAAAAACTGTTTTTT
TRBJ1-6 | TRBV23-1 | - | CASSPLREGENSPLHF | TGCGCCAGCAGTCCCCTCCGAGAGGGGGAGAATTCACCCCTCCACTTT
TRBJ2-1 | TRBV7-7 | - | CASSFAGGNEQFF | TGTGCCAGCAGCTTCGCAGGGGGGAATGAGCAGTTCTTC
TRBJ1-5 | TRBV30 | TRBD1 | CAMGQGANQPQHF | TGTGCCATGGGGCAGGGGGCGAATCAGCCCCAGCATTTT
TRBJ1-2 | TRBV5-4 | - | CASSDLGDGKYGYTF | TGTGCCAGCAGCGACCTCGGAGACGGGAAGTATGGCTACACCTTC
TRBJ2-7 | TRBV6-5 | - | CASSSLYEQYF | TGTGCCAGCAGTTCACTGTACGAGCAGTACTTC
TRBJ2-1 | TRBV29-1 | - | CSVVSGSEFNEQFF | TGCAGCGTGGTGTCGGGATCCGAATTCAATGAGCAGTTCTTC
TRBJ2-7 | TRBV28 | - | CASSLNRVYEQYF | TGTGCCAGCAGTTTGAACAGAGTATACGAGCAGTACTTC
TRBJ1-5 | TRBV9 | - | CASSEGGGPFNQPQHF | TGTGCCAGCAGCGAGGGGGGAGGGCCTTTCAATCAGCCCCAGCATTTT
TRBJ2-1 | TRBV6-8 | TRBD2 | CASSYSGTSGTLFYNEQFF | TGTGCCAGCAGTTACTCGGGGACTAGCGGGACCCTCTTCTACAATGAGCAGTTCTTC
TRBJ1-2 | TRBV7-2 | TRBD1 | CASSLTTGGTYGYTF | TGTGCCAGCAGCCTAACGACAGGGGGTACCTATGGCTACACCTTC
TRBJ2-5 | TRBV7-3 | TRBD1 | CASSRGQGETQYF | TGTGCCAGCAGCCGGGGACAGGGAGAGACCCAGTACTTC
TRBJ1-3 | TRBV6-5 | - | CASTVDISGNTIYF | TGTGCCAGCACTGTGGACATCTCTGGAAACACCATATATTTT
TRBJ1-3 | TRBV7-9 | - | CASRDSSGNTIYF | TGTGCCAGCAGGGACAGCTCTGGAAACACCATATATTTT
TRBJ2-5 | TRBV13 | TRBD2 | CASSPQSLAGDVETQYF | TGTGCCAGCAGCCCCCAGTCACTAGCGGGAGATGTCGAGACCCAGTACTTC
TRBJ2-1 | TRBV28 | - | CASSFPSDNEQFF | TGTGCCAGCAGTTTTCCTAGCGACAATGAGCAGTTCTTC
TRBJ2-5 | TRBV5-1 | TRBD2 | CASSLGLAGVVETQYF | TGCGCCAGCAGCTTGGGCCTAGCGGGGGTTGTAGAGACCCAGTACTTC
TRBJ1-6 | TRBV7-3 | TRBD1 | CASSRQGTNSPLHF | TGTGCCAGCAGCCGACAGGGGACAAATTCACCCCTCCACTTT
TRBJ1-2 | TRBV19 | - | CASSTTTFYTF | TGTGCCAGTAGCACAACTACCTTCTACACCTTC
TRBJ2-7 | TRBV5-1 | - | CASSSFSQGKWEQYF | TGCGCCAGCAGCTCGTTCTCCCAGGGGAAGTGGGAGCAGTACTTC
TRBJ2-1 | TRBV2 | - | CASSGSGQNEQFF | TGTGCCAGCAGTGGAAGCGGGCAGAATGAGCAGTTCTTC
TRBJ1-3 | TRBV9 | - | CASSVEGGIGNTIYF | TGTGCCAGCAGCGTAGAGGGAGGCATCGGAAACACCATATATTTT
TRBJ1-1 | TRBV11-2 | TRBD1 | CASSSDRGVPAFF | TGTGCCAGCAGCTCCGACAGGGGAGTTCCAGCTTTCTTT
TRBJ1-5 | TRBV19 | - | CASSMATRGGNQPQHF | TGTGCCAGTAGTATGGCTACCAGGGGTGGGAATCAGCCCCAGCATTTT
TRBJ2-7 | TRBV7-2 | TRBD2 | CASSLGGSGGEQYF | TGTGCCAGCAGCTTAGGAGGTAGCGGGGGGGAGCAGTACTTC
TRBJ1-4 | TRBV6-1 | TRBD1 | CASSQDRVSEKMFF | TGTGCCAGCAGTCAAGACAGGGTTTCTGAAAAGATGTTTTTT
TRBJ1-1 | TRBV27 | - | CASSSPPGNTEAFF | TGTGCCAGCAGTTCCCCCCCAGGGAACACTGAAGCTTTCTTT
TRBJ2-7 | TRBV30 | - | CAWSVGGENEQYF | TGTGCCTGGAGTGTAGGGGGGGAAAACGAGCAGTACTTC
TRBJ1-2 | TRBV28 | TRBD1 | CASSLGDRGRRGYTF | TGTGCCAGCAGTCTAGGGGACAGGGGGCGTCGTGGCTACACCTTC
TRBJ2-7 | TRBV4-2 | TRBD2 | CASSQGAGTIAYEQYF | TGTGCCAGCAGCCAAGGGGCCGGGACTATAGCATACGAGCAGTACTTC